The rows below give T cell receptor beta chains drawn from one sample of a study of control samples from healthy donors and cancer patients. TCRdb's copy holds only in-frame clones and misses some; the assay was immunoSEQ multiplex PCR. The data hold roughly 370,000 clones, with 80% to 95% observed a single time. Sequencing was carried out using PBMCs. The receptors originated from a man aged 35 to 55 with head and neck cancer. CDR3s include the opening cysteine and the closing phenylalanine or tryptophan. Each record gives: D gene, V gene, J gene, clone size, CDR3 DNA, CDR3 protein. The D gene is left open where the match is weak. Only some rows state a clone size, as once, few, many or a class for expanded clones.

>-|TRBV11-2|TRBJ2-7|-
TGTGCCAGCAGCTTCGACGGAAACTACGAGCAGTACTTC
CASSFDGNYEQYF
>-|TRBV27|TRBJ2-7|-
TGTGCCAGCAGTTTAGATTCCCTCTCCTACGAGCAGTACTTC
CASSLDSLSYEQYF
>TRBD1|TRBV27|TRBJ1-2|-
TGTGCCAGCAGTACTTACAGGGGTGAGGTCTCTGGCTACACCTTC
CASSTYRGEVSGYTF
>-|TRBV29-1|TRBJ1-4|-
TGCAGCGCTGAGGACGGAAATGAAAAACTGTTTTTT
CSAEDGNEKLFF
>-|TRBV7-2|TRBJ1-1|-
TGTGCCAGCAGCTTGGTTTGGGGGAACACTGAAGCTTTCTTT
CASSLVWGNTEAFF
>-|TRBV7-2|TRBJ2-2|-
TGTGCCAGCAGCCCCCGCAACACCGGGGAGCTGTTTTTT
CASSPRNTGELFF
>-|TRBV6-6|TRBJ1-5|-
TGTGCCAGCAGCGCCACGGGGGGAGGGCAGCCCCAGCATTTT
CASSATGGGQPQHF
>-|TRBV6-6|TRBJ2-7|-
TGTGCCAGCACCACGGGGTCTAGGCTAGCGCTGTACTTC
CASTTGSRLALYF
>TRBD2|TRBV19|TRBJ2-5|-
TGTGCCACCTCGGGAGGAGGGCAAGAGACCCAGTACTTC
CATSGGGQETQYF
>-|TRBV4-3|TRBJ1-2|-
TGCGCCAGCAGCCAAGATATGTTAGGGGCCGAGGGCTACACCTTC
CASSQDMLGAEGYTF
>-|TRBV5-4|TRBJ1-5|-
TGTGCCAGCAGCGCGGGCGACAGGAATAGCAATCAGCCCCAGCATTTT
CASSAGDRNSNQPQHF
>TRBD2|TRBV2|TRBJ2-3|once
TGTGCCTCAAAAGAGGGACTAGCGGGAGGCAACACAGATACGCAGTATTTT
CASKEGLAGGNTDTQYF
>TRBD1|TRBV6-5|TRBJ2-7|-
TGTGCCAGCAGTTACTGGCAGGGGGCGGCCGAGCAGTACTTC
CASSYWQGAAEQYF
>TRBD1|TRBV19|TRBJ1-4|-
TGTGCCAGTAGTATTAGGACGGGACAGGGAGGAGAAAAACTGTTTTTT
CASSIRTGQGGEKLFF
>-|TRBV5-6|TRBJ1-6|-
TGTGCCAGCAGCTTGGCTTGGACAAGCTCCTATAATTCACCCCTCCACTTT
CASSLAWTSSYNSPLHF
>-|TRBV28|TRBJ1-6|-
TGTGCCAGCAGTTCCCCAGGGGAAGGCAGTCCACCCCTCCACTTT
CASSSPGEGSPPLHF
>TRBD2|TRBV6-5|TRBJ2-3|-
TGTGCCAGCAGTTTGCTAGCGGGAGATACGCAGTATTTT
CASSLLAGDTQYF
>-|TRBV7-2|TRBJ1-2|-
TGTGCCAGCAGCTTAGGACGGAACTATGGCTACACCTTC
CASSLGRNYGYTF
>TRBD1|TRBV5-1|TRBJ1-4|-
TGCGCCAGCAGCCGCCTCCTTTACAGGGGATCGGATGAAAAACTGTTTTTT
CASSRLLYRGSDEKLFF
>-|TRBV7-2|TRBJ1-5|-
TGTGCCAGCAGCTTTGGGGGGAGTAGGAGCAATCAGCCCCAGCATTTT
CASSFGGSRSNQPQHF
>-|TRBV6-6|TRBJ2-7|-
TGTGCCAGCAGTTACTGGGCAGACTCCTACGAGCAGTACTTC
CASSYWADSYEQYF
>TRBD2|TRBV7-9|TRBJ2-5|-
TGTGCCAGCAGCTGGTTCGGACTAGCGGGTTACCAAGAGACCCAGTACTTC
CASSWFGLAGYQETQYF
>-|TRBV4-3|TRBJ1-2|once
TGCGCCAGCAGGGAAAGGACGGCAACGGGGGGCTACACCTTC
CASRERTATGGYTF
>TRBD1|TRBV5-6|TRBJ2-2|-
TGTGCCAGCAGATCGGGACAGGTGATAAACACCGGGGAGCTGTTTTTT
CASRSGQVINTGELFF
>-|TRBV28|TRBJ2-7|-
TGTGCCAGCAGTCCGCAAGGGGCGAACTACGAGCAGTACTTC
CASSPQGANYEQYF
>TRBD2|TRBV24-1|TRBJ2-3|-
TGTGCCACCAGTGATCCTGGGACTAGCGTGACAGATACGCAGTATTTT
CATSDPGTSVTDTQYF
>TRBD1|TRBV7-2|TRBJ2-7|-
TGTGCCAGCAGCGCAGGGGGACCCTACTACGAGCAGTACTTC
CASSAGGPYYEQYF
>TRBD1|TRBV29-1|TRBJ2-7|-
TGCAGCGCCTCGGACAGGGGATGGTACGAGCAGTACTTC
CSASDRGWYEQYF
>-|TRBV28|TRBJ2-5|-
TGTGCCAGCAGTTCCCAAGCGGACCAAGAGACCCAGTACTTC
CASSSQADQETQYF
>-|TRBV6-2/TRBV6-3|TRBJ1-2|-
TGTGCCAGCAGTTCGAACAGGGCCCAGGGGGGCTACACCTTC
CASSSNRAQGGYTF
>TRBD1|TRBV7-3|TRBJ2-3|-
TGTGCCAGCAGCTCAACCGGGACAGGGGGAGTAGATACGCAGTATTTT
CASSSTGTGGVDTQYF
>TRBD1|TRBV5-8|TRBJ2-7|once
TGTGCCAGCAGCTTGGCGACAGGGGGCGGAATCTTATACGAGCAGTACTTC
CASSLATGGGILYEQYF
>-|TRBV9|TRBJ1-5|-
TGTGCCAGCAGCGTAGAGGCCAGCAATCAGCCCCAGCATTTT
CASSVEASNQPQHF
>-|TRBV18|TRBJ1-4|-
TGTGCCAGCTCACCGGGGATGGGGTTTAATGAAAAACTGTTTTTT
CASSPGMGFNEKLFF
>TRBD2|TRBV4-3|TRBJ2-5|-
TGCGCCAGCAGCCTAACGACCCCTAGCGGGGCAGAGACCCAGTACTTC
CASSLTTPSGAETQYF
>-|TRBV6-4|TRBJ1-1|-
TGTGCCAGCAGTGTCCAACACGGGAACACTGAAGCTTTCTTT
CASSVQHGNTEAFF
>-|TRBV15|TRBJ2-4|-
TGTGCCACCGGTGGCCTCGTTACTCAAAACATTCAGTACTTC
CATGGLVTQNIQYF
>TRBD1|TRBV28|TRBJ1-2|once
TGTGCCAGCAGTTCTTGGACAGGGGACTATGGCTACACCTTC
CASSSWTGDYGYTF
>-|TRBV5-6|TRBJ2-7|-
TGTGCCAGCAGTCGCCGGCCGGGTAAGGTGAACGAGCAGTACTTC
CASSRRPGKVNEQYF
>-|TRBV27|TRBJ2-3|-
TGTGCCAGCAGTTTTCGGGCGCGGACAGATACGCAGTATTTT
CASSFRARTDTQYF
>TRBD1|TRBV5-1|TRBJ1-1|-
TGCGCCAGCAGCCCAGGAGCCGGGACAGGGAACACTGAAGCTTTCTTT
CASSPGAGTGNTEAFF
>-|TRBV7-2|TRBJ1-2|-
TGTGCCAGCAGCTTAGTGCAGGTCCATTCAGGCTACACCTTC
CASSLVQVHSGYTF
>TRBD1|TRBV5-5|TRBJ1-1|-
TGTGCCAGCAGCCTGACAGGGGTCCGGCATCACACTGAAGCTTTCTTT
CASSLTGVRHHTEAFF
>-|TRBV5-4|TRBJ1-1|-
TGTGCCTCAGGGCAGAACACTGAAGCTTTCTTT
CASGQNTEAFF
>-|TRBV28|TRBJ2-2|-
TGTGCCAGCAGTTCAAGGCTAAACACCGGGGAGCTGTTTTTT
CASSSRLNTGELFF
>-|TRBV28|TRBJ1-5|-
TGTGCCAGCAGTTGGGAAGGGCAGGGGCGCAATCAGCCCCAGCATTTT
CASSWEGQGRNQPQHF
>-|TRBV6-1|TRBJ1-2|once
TGTGCCAGCAGTGAAGGGATCCCCTATGGCTACACCTTC
CASSEGIPYGYTF
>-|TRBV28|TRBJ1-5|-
TGTGCCACCCTAAACGTCCCGGGAAGCACCAATAATCAGCCCCAGCATTTT
CATLNVPGSTNNQPQHF
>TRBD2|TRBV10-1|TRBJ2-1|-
TGCGCCAGCAGTGAGCGACTAGCGGGGAACAATGAGCAGTTCTTC
CASSERLAGNNEQFF
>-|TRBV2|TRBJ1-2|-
TGTGCCAGCAGTGGGTCACCCCAGGGGTCCTATGGCTACACCTTC
CASSGSPQGSYGYTF
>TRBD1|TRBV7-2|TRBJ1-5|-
TGTGCCAGCAGCAAAGACAGGGCTAGTCAGCCCCAGCATTTT
CASSKDRASQPQHF
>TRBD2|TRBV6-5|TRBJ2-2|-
TGTGCCAGCAGTTACAGTAGCGGGAGAGTTAACTTTTGG
CASSYSSGRVNFW
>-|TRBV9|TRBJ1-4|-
TGTGCCAGCAGCGCGAAAAATGAAAAACTGTTTTTT
CASSAKNEKLFF
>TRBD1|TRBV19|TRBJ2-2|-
TGTGCCAGTAGTGTCCCCCCGGGACAGGGGGCCGGGGAGCTGTTTTTT
CASSVPPGQGAGELFF
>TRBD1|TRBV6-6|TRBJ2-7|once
TGTGCCAGCAGTTCCCCCGACAGGGATTCGTATGAGCAGTACTTC
CASSSPDRDSYEQYF